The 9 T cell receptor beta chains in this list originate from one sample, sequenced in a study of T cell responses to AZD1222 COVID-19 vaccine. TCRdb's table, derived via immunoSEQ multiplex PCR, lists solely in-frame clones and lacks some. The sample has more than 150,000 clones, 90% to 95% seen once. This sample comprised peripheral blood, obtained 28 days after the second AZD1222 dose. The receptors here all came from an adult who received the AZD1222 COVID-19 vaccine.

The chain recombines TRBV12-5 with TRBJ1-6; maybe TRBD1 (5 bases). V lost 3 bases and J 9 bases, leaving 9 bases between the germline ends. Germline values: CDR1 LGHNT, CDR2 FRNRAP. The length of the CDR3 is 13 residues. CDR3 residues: CASGFRDGSPLHF. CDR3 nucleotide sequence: TGTGCTAGTGGTTTTCGGGACGGTTCACCCCTCCACTTT. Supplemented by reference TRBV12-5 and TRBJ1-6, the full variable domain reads DARVTQTPRHKVTEMGQEVTMRCQPILGHNTVFWYRQTMMQGLELLAYFRNRAPLDDSGMPKDRFSAEMPDATLATLKIQPSEPRDSAVYFCASGFRDGSPLHFGNGTRLTVT.

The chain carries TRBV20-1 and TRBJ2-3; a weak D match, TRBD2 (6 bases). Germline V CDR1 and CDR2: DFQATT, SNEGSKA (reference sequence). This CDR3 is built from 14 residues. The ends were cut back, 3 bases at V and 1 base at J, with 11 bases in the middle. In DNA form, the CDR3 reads TGCAGTGCTAGTCCTAGCGCCCGCACAGATACGCAGTATTTT. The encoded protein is CSASPSARTDTQYF.

The CDR3 protein is CASSQGLGPPLLTFF. DNA for the CDR3: TGTGCCAGCAGCCAGGGCCTCGGTCCTCCACTACTTACTTTCTTT. The chain uses TRBV7-3 and TRBJ1-1; D may be TRBD1 (5 bases). Germline lookup yields CDR1 SGHTA and CDR2 FQGTGA. The V end lost 5 bases, the J end lost 12 bases, and 25 bases lay between the germline ends. CDR3 size: 15 residues.

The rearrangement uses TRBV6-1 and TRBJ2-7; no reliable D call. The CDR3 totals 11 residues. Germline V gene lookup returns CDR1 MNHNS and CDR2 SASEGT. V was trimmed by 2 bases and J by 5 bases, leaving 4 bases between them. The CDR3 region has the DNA TGTGCCAGCAGTGAATGGGACGAGCAGTACTTC. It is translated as CASSEWDEQYF.

CDR3 loop: CASSPPAGPYGYTF. CDR3 sequence (DNA): TGTGCCAGCTCACCACCCGCAGGCCCGTATGGCTACACCTTC. The genes are TRBV18 and TRBJ1-2; D is uncertain. The CDR3 extends over 14 amino acids. Germline loops: CDR1 KGHSH, CDR2 LQKENI. Trimming cost V 0 bases and J 5 bases, with 10 bases left between them.

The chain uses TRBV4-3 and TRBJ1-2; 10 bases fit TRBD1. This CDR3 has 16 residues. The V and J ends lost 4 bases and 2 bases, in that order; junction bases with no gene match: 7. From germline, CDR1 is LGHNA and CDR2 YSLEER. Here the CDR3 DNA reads TGCGCCAGCAGCCGAGGGACAGGGGTAATGAACTATGGCTACACCTTC. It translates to CASSRGTGVMNYGYTF.

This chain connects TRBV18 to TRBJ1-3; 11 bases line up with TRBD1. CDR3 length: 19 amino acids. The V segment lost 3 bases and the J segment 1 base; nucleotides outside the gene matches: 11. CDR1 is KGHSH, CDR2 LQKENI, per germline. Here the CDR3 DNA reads TGTGCCAGCTCACCCTGGACAGGGGGCGCCGGAAAATCTGGAAACACCATATATTTT. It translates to CASSPWTGGAGKSGNTIYF.

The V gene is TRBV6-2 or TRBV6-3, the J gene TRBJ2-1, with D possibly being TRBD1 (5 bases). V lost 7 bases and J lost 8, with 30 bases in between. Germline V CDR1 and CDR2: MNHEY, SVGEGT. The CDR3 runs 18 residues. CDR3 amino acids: CASTPIPRVAQGRHEQFF. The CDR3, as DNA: TGTGCCAGCACCCCTATTCCCAGGGTAGCCCAGGGAAGGCATGAGCAGTTCTTC.

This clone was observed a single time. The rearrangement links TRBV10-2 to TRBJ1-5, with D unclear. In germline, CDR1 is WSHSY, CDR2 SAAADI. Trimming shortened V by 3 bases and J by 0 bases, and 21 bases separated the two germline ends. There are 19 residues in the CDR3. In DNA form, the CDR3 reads TGCGCCAGCAGTGACATAACGCTCCTTGGTGGTGTTAGCAATCAGCCCCAGCATTTT. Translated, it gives CASSDITLLGGVSNQPQHF.